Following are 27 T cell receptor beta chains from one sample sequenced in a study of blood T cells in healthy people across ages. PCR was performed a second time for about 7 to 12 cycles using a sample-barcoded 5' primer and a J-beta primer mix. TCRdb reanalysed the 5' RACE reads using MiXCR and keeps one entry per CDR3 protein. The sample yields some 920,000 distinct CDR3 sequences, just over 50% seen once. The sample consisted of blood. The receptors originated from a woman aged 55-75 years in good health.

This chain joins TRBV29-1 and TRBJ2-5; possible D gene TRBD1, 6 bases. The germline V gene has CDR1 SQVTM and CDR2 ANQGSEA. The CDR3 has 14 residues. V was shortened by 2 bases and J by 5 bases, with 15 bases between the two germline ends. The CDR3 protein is CSVEMLRGQETQYF. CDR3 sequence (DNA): TGCAGCGTTGAAATGCTCAGGGGCCAGGAGACCCAGTACTTC.

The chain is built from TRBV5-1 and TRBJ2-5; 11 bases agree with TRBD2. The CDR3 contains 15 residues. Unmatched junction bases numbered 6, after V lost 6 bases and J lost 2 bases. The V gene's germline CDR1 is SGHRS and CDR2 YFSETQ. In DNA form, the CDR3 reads TGCGCCAGCATTTGGACTAGCGGGCCTCAAGAGACCCAGTACTTC. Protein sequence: CASIWTSGPQETQYF.

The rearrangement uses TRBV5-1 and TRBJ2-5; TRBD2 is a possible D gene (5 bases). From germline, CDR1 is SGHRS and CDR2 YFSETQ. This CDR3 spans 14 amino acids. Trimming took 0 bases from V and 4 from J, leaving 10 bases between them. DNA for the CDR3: TGCGCCAGCAGCTTGGGACGGGAAGCAGAGACCCAGTACTTC. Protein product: CASSLGREAETQYF.

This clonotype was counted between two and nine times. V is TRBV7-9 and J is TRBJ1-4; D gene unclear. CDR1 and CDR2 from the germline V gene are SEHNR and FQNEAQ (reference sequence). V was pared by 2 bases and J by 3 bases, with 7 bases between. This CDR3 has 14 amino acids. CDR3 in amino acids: CASSLRSANEKLFF. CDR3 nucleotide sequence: TGTGCCAGCAGCTTAAGGTCGGCTAATGAAAAACTGTTTTTT.

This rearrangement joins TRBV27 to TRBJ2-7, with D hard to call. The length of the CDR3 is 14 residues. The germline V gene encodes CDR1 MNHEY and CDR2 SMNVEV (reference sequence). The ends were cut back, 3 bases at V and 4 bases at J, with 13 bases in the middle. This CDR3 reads CASSFARSRYEQYF. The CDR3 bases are TGTGCCAGCAGTTTTGCTAGAAGCAGGTACGAGCAGTACTTC.

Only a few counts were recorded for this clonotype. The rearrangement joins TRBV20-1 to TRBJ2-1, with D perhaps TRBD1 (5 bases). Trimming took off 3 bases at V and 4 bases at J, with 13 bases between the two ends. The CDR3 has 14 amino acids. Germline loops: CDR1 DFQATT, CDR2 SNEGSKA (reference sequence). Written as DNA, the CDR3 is TGCAGTGCTAGTCACCAGGGTCCTTACAATGAGCAGTTCTTC. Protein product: CSASHQGPYNEQFF.

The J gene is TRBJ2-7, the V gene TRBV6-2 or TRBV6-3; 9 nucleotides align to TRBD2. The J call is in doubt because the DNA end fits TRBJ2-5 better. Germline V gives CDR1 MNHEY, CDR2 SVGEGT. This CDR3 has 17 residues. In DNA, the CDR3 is TGTGCCAGCGGACGATCCTTGCATAGCGGGAGCCAAGAGACCCAGTACTTC. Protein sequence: CASGRSLHSGSQETQYF.

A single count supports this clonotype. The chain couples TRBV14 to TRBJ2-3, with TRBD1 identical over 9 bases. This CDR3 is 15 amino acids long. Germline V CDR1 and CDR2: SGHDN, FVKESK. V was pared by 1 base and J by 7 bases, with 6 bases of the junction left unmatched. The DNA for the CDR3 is TGTGCCAGCAGCCAAGCGACAGGGGGATGGTATACGCAGTATTTT. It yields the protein CASSQATGGWYTQYF.

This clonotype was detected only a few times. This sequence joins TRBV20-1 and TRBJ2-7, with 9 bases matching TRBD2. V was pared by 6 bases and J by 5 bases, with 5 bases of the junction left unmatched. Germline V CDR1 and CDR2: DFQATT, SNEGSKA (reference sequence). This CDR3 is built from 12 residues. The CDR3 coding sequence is TGCAGTGCCCTAGCGGGATCTAACGAGCAGTACTTC. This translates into CSALAGSNEQYF.

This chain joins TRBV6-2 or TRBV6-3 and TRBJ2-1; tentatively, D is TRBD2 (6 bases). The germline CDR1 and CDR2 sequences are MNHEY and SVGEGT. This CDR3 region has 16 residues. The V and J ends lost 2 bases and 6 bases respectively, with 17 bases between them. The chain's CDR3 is CASSYQAREFFNEQFF. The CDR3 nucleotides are TGTGCCAGCAGTTACCAAGCCCGGGAGTTTTTCAATGAGCAGTTCTTC.

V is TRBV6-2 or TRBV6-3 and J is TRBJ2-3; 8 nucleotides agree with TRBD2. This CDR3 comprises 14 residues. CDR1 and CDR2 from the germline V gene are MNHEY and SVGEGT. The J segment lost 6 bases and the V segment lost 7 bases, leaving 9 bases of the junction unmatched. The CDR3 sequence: CASKVTRGADTQYF. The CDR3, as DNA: TGTGCCAGCAAAGTCACGCGGGGGGCGGATACGCAGTATTTT.

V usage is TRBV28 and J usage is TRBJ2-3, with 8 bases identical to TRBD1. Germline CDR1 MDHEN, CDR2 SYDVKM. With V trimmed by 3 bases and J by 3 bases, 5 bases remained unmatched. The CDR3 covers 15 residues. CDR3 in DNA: TGTGCCAGCAGTTTCCCCACAGGGGGTACAGATACGCAGTATTTT. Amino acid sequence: CASSFPTGGTDTQYF.

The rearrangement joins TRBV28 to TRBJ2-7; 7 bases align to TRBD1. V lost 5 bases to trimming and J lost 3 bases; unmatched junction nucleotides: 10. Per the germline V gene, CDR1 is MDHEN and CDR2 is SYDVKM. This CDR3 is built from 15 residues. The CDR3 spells CASSRSRGGIYEQYF. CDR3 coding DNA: TGTGCCAGCAGTCGCTCCCGAGGGGGCATCTACGAGCAGTACTTC.

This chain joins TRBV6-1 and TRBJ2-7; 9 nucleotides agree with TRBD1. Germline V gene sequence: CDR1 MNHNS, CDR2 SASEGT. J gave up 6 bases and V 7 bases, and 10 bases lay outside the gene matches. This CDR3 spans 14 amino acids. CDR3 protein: CASNRDRVSGEQYF. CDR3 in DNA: TGTGCCAGCAATCGGGACAGGGTCTCTGGCGAGCAGTACTTC.

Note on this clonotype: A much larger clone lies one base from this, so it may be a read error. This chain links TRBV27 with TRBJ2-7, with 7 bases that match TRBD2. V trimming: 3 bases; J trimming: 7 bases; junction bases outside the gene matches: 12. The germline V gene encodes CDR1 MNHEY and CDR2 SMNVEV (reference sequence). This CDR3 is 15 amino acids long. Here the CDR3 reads CASSFRAGVYNEQYF. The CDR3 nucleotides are TGTGCCAGCAGTTTCAGGGCGGGAGTGTACAATGAGCAGTACTTC.

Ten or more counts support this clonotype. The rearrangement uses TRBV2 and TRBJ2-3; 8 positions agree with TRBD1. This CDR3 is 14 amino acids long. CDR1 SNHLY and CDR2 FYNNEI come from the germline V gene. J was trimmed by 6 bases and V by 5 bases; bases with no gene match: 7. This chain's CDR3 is CASSPSDRGDTQYF. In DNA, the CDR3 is TGTGCCAGCAGTCCCAGCGACAGGGGCGATACGCAGTATTTT.

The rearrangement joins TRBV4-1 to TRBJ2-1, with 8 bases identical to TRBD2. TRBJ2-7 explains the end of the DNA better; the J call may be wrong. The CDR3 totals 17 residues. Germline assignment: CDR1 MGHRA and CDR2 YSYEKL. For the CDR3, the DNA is TGCGCCAGCAGCGCAATTCCGACGGGAGGGGCGAGGAATGAGCAGTACTTC. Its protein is CASSAIPTGGARNEQYF.

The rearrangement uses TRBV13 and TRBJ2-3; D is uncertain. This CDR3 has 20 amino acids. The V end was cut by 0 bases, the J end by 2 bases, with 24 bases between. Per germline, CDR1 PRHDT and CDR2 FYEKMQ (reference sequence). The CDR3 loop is CASSLGTPGGEVVLTDTQYF. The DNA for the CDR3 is TGTGCCAGCAGCTTAGGCACCCCTGGTGGCGAAGTTGTCCTCACAGATACGCAGTATTTT.

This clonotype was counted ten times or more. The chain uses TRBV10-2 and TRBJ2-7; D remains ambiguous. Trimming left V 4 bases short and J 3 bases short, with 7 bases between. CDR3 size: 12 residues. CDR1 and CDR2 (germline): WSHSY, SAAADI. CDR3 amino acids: CASSGEYYEQYF. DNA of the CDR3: TGCGCCAGCAGTGGAGAGTACTACGAGCAGTACTTC.

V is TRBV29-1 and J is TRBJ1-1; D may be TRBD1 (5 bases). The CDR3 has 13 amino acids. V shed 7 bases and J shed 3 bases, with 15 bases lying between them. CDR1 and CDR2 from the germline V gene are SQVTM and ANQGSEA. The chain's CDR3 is CSDGQPADTEAFF. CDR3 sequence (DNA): TGCAGCGATGGACAACCGGCCGACACTGAAGCTTTCTTT.

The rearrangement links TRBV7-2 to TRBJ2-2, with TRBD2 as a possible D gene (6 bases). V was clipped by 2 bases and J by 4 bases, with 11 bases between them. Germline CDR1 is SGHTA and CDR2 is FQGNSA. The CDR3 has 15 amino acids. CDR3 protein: CASSLSGPSTGELFF. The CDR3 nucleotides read TGTGCCAGCAGCTTAAGCGGGCCGAGCACCGGGGAGCTGTTTTTT.

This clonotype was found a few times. CDR3 loop: CASSLVRGPVFNSPLHF. DNA of the CDR3: TGTGCCAGCAGTTTAGTACGGGGGCCGGTTTTCAATTCACCCCTCCACTTT. This chain joins TRBV28 and TRBJ1-6, with a tentative D call TRBD1 (6 bases). Germline V lookup: CDR1 MDHEN, CDR2 SYDVKM. The CDR3 spans 17 residues. Trimming removed 2 bases at V and 7 bases at J, with 18 bases between.

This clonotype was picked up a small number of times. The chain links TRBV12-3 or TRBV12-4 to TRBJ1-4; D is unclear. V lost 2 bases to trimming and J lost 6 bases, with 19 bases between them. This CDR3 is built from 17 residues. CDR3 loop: CASSLHRGGRADEKLFF. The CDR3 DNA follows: TGTGCCAGCAGTTTACATCGGGGAGGTAGGGCGGATGAAAAACTGTTTTTT.

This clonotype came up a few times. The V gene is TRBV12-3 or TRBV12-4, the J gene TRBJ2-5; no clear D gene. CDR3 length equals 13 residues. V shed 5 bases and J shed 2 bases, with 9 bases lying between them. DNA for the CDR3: TGTGCCAGCAGTCAACCACAGCAAGAGACCCAGTACTTC. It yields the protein CASSQPQQETQYF.

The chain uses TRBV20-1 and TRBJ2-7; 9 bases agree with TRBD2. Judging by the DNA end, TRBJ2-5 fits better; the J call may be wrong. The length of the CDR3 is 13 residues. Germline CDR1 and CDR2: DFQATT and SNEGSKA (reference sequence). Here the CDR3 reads CSAIKRREGTQYF. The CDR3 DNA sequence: TGCAGTGCTATAAAACGGCGGGAGGGGACCCAGTACTTC.

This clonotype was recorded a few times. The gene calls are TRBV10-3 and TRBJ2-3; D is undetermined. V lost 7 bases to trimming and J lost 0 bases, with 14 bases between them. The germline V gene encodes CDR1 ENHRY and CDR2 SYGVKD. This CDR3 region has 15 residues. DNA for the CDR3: TGTGCCATCAATTCTGGAGTTACCAGCACAGATACGCAGTATTTT. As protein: CAINSGVTSTDTQYF.

CDR3 nucleotides: TGTGCCAGCAGCTTAGTCGCCGTTACTAGCGGTCACAATGAGCAGTTCTTC. Its protein is CASSLVAVTSGHNEQFF. The rearrangement uses TRBV7-2 and TRBJ2-1, with 8 bases matching TRBD2. The CDR3 sequence is 17 residues long. Trimming removed 1 base from V and 5 bases from J; junction bases left unmatched: 10. Germline CDR1 and CDR2: SGHTA and FQGNSA.